Each of the 21 T cell receptor beta chains below was sequenced from the same sample in a study of control samples from healthy donors and cancer patients. TCRdb keeps only in-frame clones here, not all; method: immunoSEQ multiplex PCR. The sample shows more than 90,000 clones, about 89% of them seen only once. The sample taken for sequencing was blood. Receptor source: a man aged 30 to 45 in good health.

The chain recombines TRBV11-2 with TRBJ2-2, with 10 bases identical to TRBD1. This CDR3 spans 14 amino acids. J was trimmed by 6 bases and V by 5 bases; bases with no gene match: 3. Looked up from germline, CDR1 is SGHAT and CDR2 is FQNNGV. CDR3 sequence (DNA): TGTGCCAGCAGCGGGACAGGGGCCCCCGGGGAGCTGTTTTTT. This gives the protein CASSGTGAPGELFF.

The chain joins TRBV7-8 to TRBJ2-7; D may be TRBD2 (5 bases). Trimming pared 4 bases from V and 1 base from J, leaving 11 bases between. This CDR3 is built from 14 residues. The V gene's germline CDR1 is SGHVS and CDR2 FQNEAQ. The CDR3 DNA sequence: TGTGCCAGCAGCTCGAGGGCGGATTCCTACGAGCAGTACGTC. Protein product: CASSSRADSYEQYV.

This rearrangement joins TRBV5-4 to TRBJ2-2, with D perhaps TRBD2 (6 bases). From germline, CDR1 is SGHNT and CDR2 YYREEE (reference sequence). The ends were cut back, 4 bases at V and 1 base at J, with 11 bases in the middle. CDR3 length: 15 residues. The chain's CDR3 is CASSLSGLNTGELFF. The CDR3 coding sequence is TGTGCCAGCAGCCTAAGCGGGCTGAACACCGGGGAGCTGTTTTTT. Filled out from reference TRBV5-4 and TRBJ2-2, the complete variable domain reads ETGVTQSPTHLIKTRGQQVTLRCSSQSGHNTVSWYQQALGQGPQFIFQYYREEENGRGNFPPRFSGLQFPNYSSELNVNALELDDSALYLCASSLSGLNTGELFFGEGSRLTVL.

The rearrangement links TRBV7-9 to TRBJ2-3; perhaps TRBD1 as D (8 bases). Germline CDR1 SEHNR, CDR2 FQNEAQ (reference sequence). This CDR3 spans 18 amino acids. V lost 4 bases to trimming and J lost 2 bases, with 22 bases between them. CDR3 bases: TGTGCCAGCAGCTCGACCCCAGGGGGGGACAGGTACACAGATACGCAGTATTTT. Amino acids: CASSSTPGGDRYTDTQYF.

The V and J genes are TRBV7-9 and TRBJ2-6, with a tentative D call TRBD1 (5 bases). The germline CDR1 and CDR2 sequences are SEHNR and FQNEAQ (reference sequence). Trimming left V 3 bases short and J 0 bases short, with 12 bases between. This CDR3 spans 17 amino acids. The CDR3 sequence is CASSFGAGNSGANVLTF. In nucleotides, the CDR3 is TGTGCCAGCAGCTTTGGGGCAGGTAACTCTGGGGCCAACGTCCTGACTTTC.

J is TRBJ1-2 and V is TRBV7-9; D gene ambiguous. Germline V lookup: CDR1 SEHNR, CDR2 FQNEAQ (reference sequence). The CDR3 loop spans 15 amino acids. Trimming removed 5 bases from V and 2 bases from J, with 15 bases in between. The CDR3 sequence is CASSPSIAANYGYTF. The DNA of the CDR3 is TGTGCCAGCAGCCCTAGTATCGCAGCGAACTATGGCTACACCTTC.

The chain links TRBV7-8 to TRBJ2-1, with D perhaps assigned TRBD1 or TRBD2 (6 bases each). The CDR3 consists of 11 residues. CDR1 and CDR2 (germline): SGHVS, FQNEAQ. V lost 1 base, J lost 15 bases, and 10 bases lay in between. DNA of the CDR3: TGTGCCAGCAGCTTAGGGGGGGCGGGGTTCTTC. This encodes CASSLGGAGFF.

This chain links TRBV6-1 with TRBJ1-1; D ambiguous. Germline CDR1 is MNHNS and CDR2 is SASEGT. The CDR3 consists of 15 residues. V was shortened by 2 bases and J by 5 bases, with 15 bases between the two germline ends. In DNA form, the CDR3 reads TGTGCCAGCAGTGAAAGTGACTCCCCTGTAACTGAAGCTTTCTTT. Translating gives CASSESDSPVTEAFF.

The J gene is TRBJ1-1, the V gene TRBV28; 7 bases agree with TRBD1. V shed 6 bases, J shed 3 bases, and the junction held 13 bases outside the gene matches. Per the germline V gene, CDR1 is MDHEN and CDR2 is SYDVKM. The CDR3 is 16 amino acids. The CDR3 here is CASRVGGRQLYTEAFF. The DNA of the CDR3 is TGTGCCAGCAGGGTAGGGGGCAGACAGCTTTACACTGAAGCTTTCTTT.

This sequence joins TRBV13 and TRBJ2-7; a possible D gene is TRBD1 (6 bases). The V and J ends lost 0 bases and 2 bases respectively, with 11 bases between them. CDR1 is PRHDT and CDR2 is FYEKMQ in the germline V gene (reference sequence). The CDR3 has 15 residues. The CDR3 here is CASSLGAGDTYEQYF. For the CDR3, the DNA is TGTGCCAGCAGCTTAGGGGCAGGGGACACCTACGAGCAGTACTTC.

This clone was picked up a small number of times. The chain recombines TRBV12-3 or TRBV12-4 with TRBJ2-7; D gene unclear. Between the trimmed V and J ends, which lost 2 bases and 6 bases, there was a span of 11 bases. The CDR3 runs to 13 residues. The CDR3 sequence is CASSLMLASEQYV. In DNA form, the CDR3 reads TGTGCCAGCAGTTTAATGTTAGCCAGCGAGCAGTACGTC.

The chain is built from TRBV9 and TRBJ1-1, with a possible D match to TRBD1 (6 bases). The germline gives CDR1 SGDLS, CDR2 YYNGEE. The CDR3 extends over 14 amino acids. Trimming took 2 bases from V and 7 from J, leaving 15 bases between them. The CDR3 reads CASSVVTGRVEAFF. In DNA form, the CDR3 reads TGTGCCAGCAGCGTCGTAACAGGGAGGGTTGAAGCTTTCTTT.

The V call is TRBV7-6, the J call TRBJ1-1, with TRBD1 as a possible D gene (5 bases). From germline, CDR1 is SGHVS and CDR2 FNYEAQ. The CDR3 has 15 residues. V shed 6 bases and J shed 6 bases, with 20 bases lying between them. This CDR3 is CASSSLWGGGSEAFF. CDR3 in DNA: TGTGCCAGCAGTAGCTTATGGGGTGGGGGTTCTGAAGCTTTCTTT.

The chain has TRBV3-1 (or the pseudogene TRBV3-2) and TRBJ1-2, with D perhaps TRBD1 (5 bases). Trimming took off 2 bases at V and 6 bases at J, with 16 bases between the two ends. Germline CDR1 reads LGHDT; CDR2 reads YNNKEL (reference sequence). The CDR3 is made up of 15 amino acids. The CDR3 is CASSQKSVPGNGYTF. As DNA, the CDR3 is TGTGCCAGCAGCCAAAAATCCGTGCCAGGGAATGGCTACACCTTC.

The chain links TRBV6-5 to TRBJ1-1, with 7 bases lining up with TRBD1. The germline CDR1 and CDR2 sequences are MNHEY and SVGAGI. V was clipped by 3 bases and J by 0 bases; unmatched bases: 7. The CDR3 covers 16 residues. This chain's CDR3 is CASSYSRGRVNTEAFF. CDR3 DNA: TGTGCCAGCAGTTATTCAAGGGGGCGCGTGAACACTGAAGCTTTCTTT.

The rearrangement joins TRBV3-1 (or the pseudogene TRBV3-2) to TRBJ1-3; D uncertain. Deletions cut 2 bases from V and 0 bases from J, with 5 bases between. CDR1 and CDR2 from the germline V gene are LGHDT and YNNKEL (reference sequence). The CDR3 is made up of 14 amino acids. CDR3 sequence reads: CASSQISSGNTIYF. The CDR3 nucleotides are TGTGCCAGCAGCCAAATATCCTCTGGAAACACCATATATTTT.

The chain employs TRBV11-2 and TRBJ1-3; no clear D. V lost 1 base and J 0 bases, leaving 13 bases between the germline ends. This CDR3 has 17 amino acids. Germline-derived CDR1 and CDR2 are SGHAT and FQNNGV. The DNA for the CDR3 is TGTGCCAGCAGCTTAGGATATGGCAGGAGCTCTGGAAACACCATATATTTT. As protein: CASSLGYGRSSGNTIYF.

This clone was picked up one time. This chain uses TRBV28 with TRBJ1-2, with D unclear. The V gene lost 5 bases and the J gene lost 2 bases, with 9 bases spanning the gap. CDR1 is MDHEN and CDR2 is SYDVKM in the germline V gene. This CDR3 contains 13 residues. The chain's CDR3 is CASSRGMNYGYTF. The CDR3 bases are TGTGCCAGCAGTAGAGGAATGAACTATGGCTACACCTTC.

This clone was counted once. The chain links TRBV9 to TRBJ2-1, with a tentative D call TRBD2 (6 bases). This CDR3 is built from 14 residues. Germline V CDR1 and CDR2: SGDLS, YYNGEE. V dropped 6 bases and J dropped 3 bases, with 13 bases sitting between them. The CDR3 DNA follows: TGTGCCAGCAACGGAGGGCCTGGCTACAATGAGCAGTTCTTC. It specifies CASNGGPGYNEQFF.

The chain joins TRBV5-1 to TRBJ2-1; possible D gene TRBD2, 7 bases. Germline CDR1 is SGHRS and CDR2 is YFSETQ. Trimming pared 3 bases from V and 9 bases from J, leaving 13 bases between. This CDR3 has 13 residues. The CDR3: CASSWGGQLEQFF. The CDR3 bases are TGCGCCAGCAGCTGGGGGGGGCAGCTTGAGCAGTTCTTC. Full variable domain (missing parts from reference TRBV5-1 and TRBJ2-1): KAGVTQTPRYLIKTRGQQVTLSCSPISGHRSVSWYQQTPGQGLQFLFEYFSETQRNKGNFPGRFSGRQFSNSRSEMNVSTLELGDSALYLCASSWGGQLEQFFGPGTRLTVL.

This clone was observed a single time. The chain combines TRBV7-8 with TRBJ2-1; 9 bases align to TRBD2. J lost 10 bases, V lost 5 bases, and 3 bases had no gene match. The CDR3 length is 12 residues. Germline V gene lookup returns CDR1 SGHVS and CDR2 FQNEAQ. CDR3: CASSPGLAEQFF. In nucleotides, the CDR3 is TGTGCCAGCAGCCCCGGACTAGCGGAGCAGTTCTTC.